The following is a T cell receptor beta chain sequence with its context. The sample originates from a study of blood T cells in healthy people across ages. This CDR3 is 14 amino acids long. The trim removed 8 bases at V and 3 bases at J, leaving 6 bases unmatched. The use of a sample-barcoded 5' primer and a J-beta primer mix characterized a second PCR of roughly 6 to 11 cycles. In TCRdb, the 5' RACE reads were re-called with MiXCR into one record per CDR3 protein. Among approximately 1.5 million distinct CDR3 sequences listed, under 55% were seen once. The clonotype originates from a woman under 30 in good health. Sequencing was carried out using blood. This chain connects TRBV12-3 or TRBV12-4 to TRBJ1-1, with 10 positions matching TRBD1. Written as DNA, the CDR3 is TGTGCCAGCTCACCAGGGACAGGGGACACTGAAGCTTTCTTT. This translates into CASSPGTGDTEAFF.